This entry lists 16 T cell receptor beta chains sequenced from one sample in a study of post-analysis software for immune sequencing data. Sequencing libraries made from TCR beta cDNA carried unique molecular identifiers. TCRdb itself ran the PCR reads through MiXCR, one entry per CDR3 protein. This table holds about 770,000 distinct CDR3 sequences, around 46% found once. Whole-study findings and limits: TRBV5-6, TRBV5-1 and TRBV20-1 were among roughly 5 TRBV segments more frequent in patients than controls.

Their antigens are not known. The sequenced sample consisted of blood. The receptor set was obtained from a girl aged 10 to 17 with multiple sclerosis.

In this sample, this clonotype turned up many times. Mismatch with germline at one junction end may stem from a read error. The rearrangement links TRBV7-2 to TRBJ1-1; D ambiguous. The CDR3 spans 14 residues. The germline CDR1 and CDR2 sequences are SGHTA and FQGNSA. This CDR3 is CASSLEYPNSEAFF. Written as DNA, the CDR3 is TGTGCCAGCAGCTTAGAATATCCCAACAGTGAAGCTTTCTTT.

This chain links TRBV29-1 with TRBJ2-5; either TRBD1 or TRBD2 may fit D (5 bases each). V was trimmed by 4 bases and J by 5 bases, leaving 14 bases between them. This CDR3 is 13 amino acids long. Germline CDR1 reads SQVTM; CDR2 reads ANQGSEA. In DNA form, the CDR3 reads TGCAGCGTTGCAGTGGGGGATGGGGAGACCCAGTACTTC. Protein: CSVAVGDGETQYF.

This chain connects TRBV12-3 or TRBV12-4 to TRBJ2-3; D is uncertain. The CDR3 extends over 17 amino acids. V was cut by 5 bases and J by 4 bases, with 22 bases left in between. CDR3 residues: CASSPDVAIMSADTQYF. The CDR3 bases are TGTGCCAGCAGTCCCGATGTGGCGATAATGAGCGCAGATACGCAGTATTTT.

This clonotype was picked up a small number of times. The CDR3 nucleotides are TGCGCCAGCAGCCTCCTCGTTGGGACTAGCGGAAAAGAGACCCAGTACTTC. Its protein is CASSLLVGTSGKETQYF. The chain links TRBV4-1 to TRBJ2-5, with 11 positions matching TRBD2. V trimming: 4 bases; J trimming: 3 bases; junction bases outside the gene matches: 10. Germline CDR1 MGHRA, CDR2 YSYEKL. This CDR3 spans 17 amino acids.

The J gene is TRBJ2-1, the V gene TRBV29-1; TRBD2 agrees at 7 bases. V lost 5 bases and J lost 6; bases outside the gene matches: 7. Germline-derived CDR1 and CDR2 are SQVTM and ANQGSEA. The CDR3 consists of 13 residues. The CDR3 is CSVLSGWGNEQFF. The CDR3, as DNA: TGCAGCGTTCTTAGCGGGTGGGGCAATGAGCAGTTCTTC.

This chain joins TRBV5-1 and TRBJ2-1; 9 positions agree with TRBD2. Per germline, CDR1 SGHRS and CDR2 YFSETQ. V lost 6 bases, J lost 8 bases, and 9 bases stayed unmatched. The CDR3 totals 14 residues. CDR3 protein: CASTLSGSTYEQFF. The CDR3 DNA reads as TGCGCCAGCACCCTTAGCGGGAGTACCTATGAGCAGTTCTTC.

The CDR3 DNA reads as TGTGCCATCAGTGCTTCAGGGGGGTCGAACACTGAAGCTTTCTTT. Amino acid sequence: CAISASGGSNTEAFF. The rearrangement uses TRBV10-3 and TRBJ1-1; 7 bases are a match to TRBD1. Looked up from germline, CDR1 is ENHRY and CDR2 is SYGVKD. This CDR3 spans 15 amino acids. The J segment lost 1 base and the V segment lost 4 bases, leaving 6 bases of the junction unmatched.

The chain links TRBV12-3 or TRBV12-4 to TRBJ2-7; D unresolved. V was clipped by 6 bases and J by 6 bases, with 15 bases between them. The CDR3 has 13 residues. The CDR3 coding sequence is TGTGCCAGCAGCCCCCTCTCAGGTATCGAGCAGTACTTC. Amino acid sequence: CASSPLSGIEQYF.

This clonotype has a handful of counts. The chain has TRBV20-1 and TRBJ2-7; D might be TRBD2 (6 bases). Germline V CDR1 and CDR2: DFQATT, SNEGSKA (reference sequence). V lost 0 bases and J 2 bases, leaving 14 bases between the germline ends. There are 15 residues in the CDR3. The CDR3 spells CSARDRERITYEQYF. The CDR3 DNA reads TGCAGTGCTAGAGATCGGGAGAGGATCACCTACGAGCAGTACTTC.

This clonotype appeared a single time. The chain combines TRBV12-3 or TRBV12-4 with TRBJ2-3, with D perhaps TRBD2 (5 bases). CDR3 size: 13 residues. The V and J ends lost 5 bases and 4 bases respectively, with 10 bases between them. The CDR3 spells CASSILGADTQYF. The CDR3 DNA sequence: TGTGCCAGCAGTATACTGGGAGCAGATACGCAGTATTTT.

The chain recombines TRBV29-1 with TRBJ2-2; TRBD1 is a possible D gene (6 bases). V shed 3 bases and J shed 4 bases, with 12 bases lying between them. CDR3 length equals 14 residues. Per the germline V gene, CDR1 is SQVTM and CDR2 is ANQGSEA. The CDR3 spells CSVERDTRTGELFF. CDR3 coding DNA: TGCAGCGTTGAGAGGGACACCCGCACCGGGGAGCTGTTTTTT.

The table lists this clonotype with a count of one. V and J are TRBV9 and TRBJ2-7; D not resolved. Germline CDR1 reads SGDLS; CDR2 reads YYNGEE. V lost 0 bases and J 7 bases, leaving 14 bases between the germline ends. The CDR3 has 14 residues. The CDR3 protein is CASSVDATYNEQYF. As DNA, the CDR3 is TGTGCCAGCAGCGTAGATGCGACCTACAATGAGCAGTACTTC.

In this sample, this clonotype turned up a few times. This rearrangement joins TRBV7-3 to TRBJ2-1, with 9 bases that match TRBD2. This CDR3 has 16 amino acids. Germline assignment: CDR1 SGHTA and CDR2 FQGTGA. V lost 5 bases, J lost 7 bases, and 12 bases stayed unmatched. The CDR3 DNA is TGTGCCAGCAGCCCGTCCCTCGCGGGAGGGGTGAATGAGCAGTTCTTC. Amino acids: CASSPSLAGGVNEQFF.

This clonotype was observed at least ten times. The chain is built from TRBV29-1 and TRBJ2-5, with a weak D call TRBD2 (5 bases). CDR3 length: 12 residues. With 5 bases removed from V and 5 bases from J, the gap between germline ends came to 12 bases. Germline loops: CDR1 SQVTM, CDR2 ANQGSEA. CDR3 sequence (DNA): TGCAGCGTTTTACTAGTCGGGGAGACCCAGTACTTC. This codes for CSVLLVGETQYF.

The gene calls are TRBV12-3 or TRBV12-4 and TRBJ2-3; 7 bases agree with TRBD2. V lost 5 bases, J lost 14 bases, and 7 bases stayed unmatched. The CDR3 runs 11 residues. The CDR3, as DNA: TGTGCCAGCAGTGAAGGACTAGGAGCGTATTTT. It codes for CASSEGLGAYF.

The chain combines TRBV4-3 with TRBJ2-1, with D hard to call. Between the trimmed V and J ends, which lost 11 bases and 0 bases, there was a span of 17 bases. Looked up from germline, CDR1 is LGHNA and CDR2 is YSLEER. The CDR3 totals 15 residues. The CDR3 region is CAVTQDASSYNEQFF. In nucleotides, the CDR3 is TGCGCCGTAACCCAGGACGCCTCCTCCTACAATGAGCAGTTCTTC.